A selection of T cell receptor beta chains follows, all from one sample in a study of breast tumors, draining lymph nodes, adjacent tissues. In TCRdb, the multiplex PCR reads were re-called with MiXCR into one record per CDR3 protein. The sample shows tens of thousands of distinct CDR3 sequences, 58% of them seen only once. Sample: breast tumor tissue. The receptors were sampled from a female donor with breast cancer. Some clones in this sample may be carry-over from other donors' samples. The CDR3 runs from the conserved cysteine through the conserved F or W. Fields, in order: clone size, J gene, D gene, V gene, CDR3 DNA, CDR3 protein. The D gene is left open where the match is weak. Size tells how often a clone was seen (once, few, many) or the class of an expanded clone, and some rows leave it out.

clone size: NA
J gene: TRBJ2-2
D gene: NA
V gene: TRBV11-2
CDR3 DNA: TGTGCCAGCAGCTTAAGGACCGGGGAGCTGTTTTTT
CDR3 protein: CASSLRTGELFF

clone size: NA
J gene: TRBJ1-6
D gene: NA
V gene: TRBV6-6
CDR3 DNA: TGTGCCAGCACCCCGACAGGTTCTTCACCCCTCCACTTT
CDR3 protein: CASTPTGSSPLHF

clone size: many
J gene: TRBJ2-5
D gene: NA
V gene: TRBV20-1
CDR3 DNA: TGCAGTGCTTTCCCAGGGCGAGGAGAGACCCAGTACTTC
CDR3 protein: CSAFPGRGETQYF

clone size: many
J gene: TRBJ1-2
D gene: NA
V gene: TRBV20-1
CDR3 DNA: TGCAGTGCTAACTATGGCTACACCTTC
CDR3 protein: CSANYGYTF

clone size: many
J gene: TRBJ1-1
D gene: NA
V gene: TRBV7-9
CDR3 DNA: TGTGCCAGCAGCTTAGTCATCGGGAACACTGAAGCTTTCTTT
CDR3 protein: CASSLVIGNTEAFF

clone size: medium-sized
J gene: TRBJ2-5
D gene: TRBD1
V gene: TRBV29-1
CDR3 DNA: TGCAGCGTTGAAGATGGCAGGGGGCGCGGAGAGACCCAGTACTTC
CDR3 protein: CSVEDGRGRGETQYF

clone size: NA
J gene: TRBJ2-2
D gene: TRBD2
V gene: TRBV2
CDR3 DNA: TGTGCCAGCAGTGAAACCGGGACTAGCGGAACCGGGGAGCTGTTTTTT
CDR3 protein: CASSETGTSGTGELFF

clone size: NA
J gene: TRBJ1-3
D gene: NA
V gene: TRBV9
CDR3 DNA: TGTGCCAGCAGCCCAGGACGGCGTGGAAACACCATATATTTT
CDR3 protein: CASSPGRRGNTIYF

clone size: NA
J gene: TRBJ1-6
D gene: NA
V gene: TRBV2
CDR3 DNA: TGTGCCAGCAGCCGACTGACAGGTCAGCTAAGCTTAAATTCACCCCTCCACTTT
CDR3 protein: CASSRLTGQLSLNSPLHF

clone size: many
J gene: TRBJ1-4
D gene: NA
V gene: TRBV6-1
CDR3 DNA: TGTGCCAGCAGTGTTGCTAATGAAAAACTGTTTTTT
CDR3 protein: CASSVANEKLFF

clone size: few
J gene: TRBJ2-5
D gene: TRBD2
V gene: TRBV7-8
CDR3 DNA: TGTGCCAGCAGTCCTCTGGGGGGACTAGCGGGGGGTCAGGGGGAGACCCAGTACTTC
CDR3 protein: CASSPLGGLAGGQGETQYF

clone size: medium-sized
J gene: TRBJ2-7
D gene: NA
V gene: TRBV20-1
CDR3 DNA: TGCAGTGCTAGAGATTTACTGAACCGCGAGCAGTACTTC
CDR3 protein: CSARDLLNREQYF

clone size: NA
J gene: TRBJ2-1
D gene: TRBD2
V gene: TRBV11-2
CDR3 DNA: TGTGCCAGCAGCCCCACGGGACTAGCGAGAGAGGCCAATGAGCAGTTCTTC
CDR3 protein: CASSPTGLAREANEQFF

clone size: NA
J gene: TRBJ2-5
D gene: NA
V gene: TRBV20-1
CDR3 DNA: TGCAGTGCTAGACGGTCAGGGATGGGATTTTCGGAGACCCAGTACTTC
CDR3 protein: CSARRSGMGFSETQYF

clone size: NA
J gene: TRBJ2-7
D gene: TRBD1
V gene: TRBV19
CDR3 DNA: TGTGCCAGTACCGACATGACAGGGGGCGAGCAGTACTTC
CDR3 protein: CASTDMTGGEQYF

clone size: NA
J gene: TRBJ2-7
D gene: NA
V gene: TRBV5-6
CDR3 DNA: TGTGCCAGCAGCTTGGGGCCGGCGACTAAAAGCTACGAGCAGTACTTC
CDR3 protein: CASSLGPATKSYEQYF

clone size: NA
J gene: TRBJ2-7
D gene: TRBD2
V gene: TRBV7-9
CDR3 DNA: TGTGCCAGCAGCTTAATAATGAGCGGGGGCCTCTACGAGCAGTACTTC
CDR3 protein: CASSLIMSGGLYEQYF

clone size: NA
J gene: TRBJ1-6
D gene: NA
V gene: TRBV2
CDR3 DNA: TGTGCCAGCAGTGAAGAAGGGGTGTTTGTCTATAATTCACCCCTCCACTTT
CDR3 protein: CASSEEGVFVYNSPLHF

clone size: few
J gene: TRBJ2-7
D gene: NA
V gene: TRBV20-1
CDR3 DNA: TGCAGTGCTAGAGTGGCAGTATCCCTCTACGAGCAGTACTTC
CDR3 protein: CSARVAVSLYEQYF

clone size: NA
J gene: TRBJ2-7
D gene: TRBD1
V gene: TRBV9
CDR3 DNA: TGTGCCAGCAGCGTCCGATCTGGACAGGGGTTCCACGAGCAGTACTTC
CDR3 protein: CASSVRSGQGFHEQYF

clone size: medium-sized
J gene: TRBJ2-5
D gene: TRBD2
V gene: TRBV18
CDR3 DNA: TGTGCCAGCTCACCAGGCGGGGGGAAGGTGACCCAGTACTTC
CDR3 protein: CASSPGGGKVTQYF

clone size: NA
J gene: TRBJ2-2
D gene: TRBD1
V gene: TRBV29-1
CDR3 DNA: TGCAGCGCCAAGGAACGGACAGGGGTCACCGGGGAGCTGTTTTTT
CDR3 protein: CSAKERTGVTGELFF

clone size: NA
J gene: TRBJ1-4
D gene: NA
V gene: TRBV9
CDR3 DNA: TGTGCCAGCAGCGTAGGACCGAACCCCAATGAAAAACTGTTTTTT
CDR3 protein: CASSVGPNPNEKLFF